The clone carrying this T cell receptor (beta chain) was counted a few times. Its target is unknown. This CDR3 spans 14 amino acids. Per the germline V gene, CDR1 is WNHNN and CDR2 is SYGVQD (reference sequence). After removal of 7 bases from V and 4 bases from J, the junction contained 7 bases not matched to a gene. Every sample had a minimum of 6.5 million PBMCs isolated. The record originates from a study of blood T cells in healthy people across ages. The study, taken as a whole, reports: CMV status of donors was unknown, possibly confounding expanded clonotype changes. Naive CD4+ cells and diversity were both higher in long-lived donors than in aged donors.

Using a J-beta primer mix together with a sample-barcoded 5' primer, a second PCR was run for about 7 to 12 cycles. Tags on each cDNA molecule came from a template-switch adaptor with 12 random nucleotides. MiXCR, run by TCRdb on the 5' RACE reads, gives a single entry per CDR3 protein. The data hold about 1.4 million distinct CDR3 sequences, with around 59% observed a single time. The source of this sequence is a man aged 18 to 29 in good health. The chain employs TRBV10-1 and TRBJ2-7, with 10 bases matching TRBD1. Sequencing input: blood. CDR3 coding DNA: TGCGCCAGCAAGGGACAGGGGAGTTTGTACGAGCAGTACTTC. It encodes CASKGQGSLYEQYF.